What follows are 14 T cell receptor beta chains derived from one specimen sequenced in a study of blood T cell repertoires in COVID-19. TCRdb's copy holds only in-frame clones and misses some; the assay was immunoSEQ multiplex PCR. The table lists around 150,000 clones, approximately 83% of them singletons. Input material: PBMCs or T cells enriched from blood (not recorded which). These receptors originate from an older woman who had recovered from COVID-19.

The chain combines TRBV6-5 with TRBJ1-1; 7 bases fit TRBD1. The length of the CDR3 is 15 residues. The V and J ends lost 8 bases and 8 bases, in that order; junction bases with no gene match: 17. CDR1 and CDR2 from the germline V gene are MNHEY and SVGAGI. The DNA for the CDR3 is TGTGCCAGCCGGACCGAGGGGGCTCCCAACAGAGAAGCTTTCTTT. This encodes CASRTEGAPNREAFF.

The chain recombines TRBV9 with TRBJ2-3; TRBD2 might be the D (5 bases). V lost 6 bases to trimming and J lost 0 bases, with 14 bases between them. Germline CDR1 reads SGDLS; CDR2 reads YYNGEE. The CDR3 totals 15 residues. CDR3 sequence (DNA): TGTGCCAGCAAAAAAGATCGGGGTAGCACAGATACGCAGTATTTT. Its translation: CASKKDRGSTDTQYF.

This chain connects TRBV6-6 to TRBJ1-5; D remains unclear. Trimming stripped 5 bases from V and 0 bases from J, with 17 bases between. The CDR3 spans 17 residues. Germline lookup yields CDR1 MNHNY and CDR2 SVGAGI (reference sequence). The CDR3 is CASSLDNAQLSNQPQHF. CDR3 DNA sequence: TGTGCCAGCAGTCTCGACAATGCCCAGCTTAGCAATCAGCCCCAGCATTTT.

The chain carries TRBV5-6 and TRBJ2-1; TRBD2 aligns across 7 bases. The CDR3 is 16 residues long. Per germline, CDR1 SGHDT and CDR2 YYEEEE. Germline trimming cut 6 bases from V and 5 bases from J; bases unmatched to any gene: 14. As DNA, the CDR3 is TGTGCCAGCACCCTTGCTGGGGGGGGTTTCGACAATGAGCAGTTCTTC. This sequence encodes CASTLAGGGFDNEQFF.

This clone was seen once. CDR3 in amino acids: CASSIGGQLNSPLHF. The DNA for the CDR3 is TGTGCCAGTAGTATAGGGGGACAGCTTAATTCACCCCTCCACTTT. The chain links TRBV19 to TRBJ1-6; 7 positions agree with TRBD1. The CDR3 sequence is 15 residues long. The germline CDR1 and CDR2 sequences are LNHDA and SQIVND (reference sequence). Trimming removed 1 base from V and 6 bases from J; junction bases left unmatched: 3. Using reference TRBV19 and TRBJ1-6 for the parts outside the CDR3, the full variable domain is DGGITQSPKYLFRKEGQNVTLSCEQNLNHDAMYWYRQDPGQGLRLIYYSQIVNDFQKGDIAEGYSVSREKKESFPLTVTSAQKNPTAFYLCASSIGGQLNSPLHFGNGTRLTVT.

The chain has TRBV2 and TRBJ1-5; D call uncertain. V was pared by 4 bases and J by 3 bases, with 7 bases between. The germline V gene has CDR1 SNHLY and CDR2 FYNNEI. CDR3 length: 13 amino acids. CDR3 protein: CASSGLFNQPQHF. The CDR3 DNA reads TGTGCCAGCAGTGGACTGTTCAATCAGCCCCAGCATTTT.

This clone has just one count. J is TRBJ2-5 and V is TRBV27, with TRBD2 matching 11 bases. Germline V lookup: CDR1 MNHEY, CDR2 SMNVEV (reference sequence). V was clipped by 1 base and J by 0 bases; unmatched bases: 4. The CDR3 consists of 17 residues. CDR3 amino acids: CASSLYRTSGYQETQYF. The CDR3 DNA sequence: TGTGCCAGCAGTTTATATCGGACTAGCGGGTACCAAGAGACCCAGTACTTC.

This chain links TRBV12-3 or TRBV12-4 with TRBJ2-2; D perhaps matches TRBD1 (6 bases). V shed 7 bases and J shed 5 bases, with 11 bases lying between them. There are 13 residues in the CDR3. This CDR3 is CASNEQGTGELFF. As DNA, the CDR3 is TGTGCCAGCAATGAACAGGGTACCGGGGAGCTGTTTTTT.

This chain uses TRBV29-1 with TRBJ2-1; the match to TRBD1 covers 8 bases. V lost 7 bases and J lost 2; bases outside the gene matches: 10. CDR1 is SQVTM, CDR2 ANQGSEA, per germline. This CDR3 spans 15 amino acids. CDR3 in DNA: TGCAGCGCCAACTGGGACAGGCCTCCCTACAATGAGCAGTTCTTC. Translated, it gives CSANWDRPPYNEQFF.

This clone is medium-sized in the sample. This chain uses TRBV21-1 with TRBJ2-4; the DNA was not used to check the table's D call, TRBD2. TRBV21-1 is noted as a pseudogene. This CDR3 is 15 amino acids long. The CDR3: CASSTRWKARNIQYF. Here the CDR3 DNA reads TGTGCCAGCAGCACAAGGTGGAAGGCTAGGAACATTCAGTACTTC.

The chain combines TRBV10-2 with TRBJ1-5; no clear D gene. V was cut by 6 bases and J by 6 bases, with 9 bases left in between. From germline, CDR1 is WSHSY and CDR2 SAAADI. The CDR3 contains 12 residues. The CDR3 sequence: CASSVLFQPQHF. The CDR3 DNA follows: TGCGCCAGCAGCGTACTCTTTCAGCCCCAGCATTTT.

The CDR3 reads CASSEYGQGRAREQFF. The CDR3 nucleotides read TGTGCCAGCAGTGAATATGGACAGGGGCGCGCTAGGGAGCAGTTCTTC. The chain has TRBV25-1 and TRBJ2-1; 9 positions match TRBD1. The CDR3 contains 16 residues. V lost 0 bases, J lost 10 bases, and 10 bases stayed unmatched. The V gene's germline CDR1 is MGHDK and CDR2 SYGVNS.

The chain recombines TRBV4-1 with TRBJ1-1; D is unresolved. The V and J ends lost 0 bases and 4 bases respectively, with 9 bases between them. Germline CDR1 is MGHRA and CDR2 is YSYEKL. This CDR3 contains 14 residues. The CDR3 loop is CASSQDPRGTEAFF. DNA of the CDR3: TGCGCCAGCAGCCAAGATCCCCGGGGCACTGAAGCTTTCTTT.

Details on this clone: The sample carries other DNA sequences with the same CDR3. The chain carries TRBV7-2 and TRBJ1-2; D is possibly TRBD1 (6 bases). V lost 2 bases to trimming and J lost 5 bases, with 6 bases between them. The germline gives CDR1 SGHTA, CDR2 FQGNSA. The CDR3 spans 12 residues. The CDR3 sequence is CASSLQGYGYTF. For the CDR3, the DNA is TGTGCCAGCAGCTTACAGGGGTATGGCTACACCTTC.